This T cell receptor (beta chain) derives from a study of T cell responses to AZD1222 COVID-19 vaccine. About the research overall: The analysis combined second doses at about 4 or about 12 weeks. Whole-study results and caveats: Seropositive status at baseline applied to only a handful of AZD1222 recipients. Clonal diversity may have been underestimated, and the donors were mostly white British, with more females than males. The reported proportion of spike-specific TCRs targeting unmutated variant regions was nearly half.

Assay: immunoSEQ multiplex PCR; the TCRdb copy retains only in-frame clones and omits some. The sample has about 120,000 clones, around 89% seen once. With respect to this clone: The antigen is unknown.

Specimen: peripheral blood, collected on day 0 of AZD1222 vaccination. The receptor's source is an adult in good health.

The CDR3, as DNA: TGTGCCAGTACCGACAGTGGCTACACCTTC. It is translated as CASTDSGYTF. The chain has TRBV19 and TRBJ1-2; possibly TRBD1 for D (5 bases). Germline V gene lookup returns CDR1 LNHDA and CDR2 SQIVND (reference sequence). Trimming removed 7 bases at V and 7 bases at J, with 7 bases between. The CDR3 is 10 residues long. Together with reference TRBV19 and TRBJ1-2, the CDR3 gives the full variable domain: DGGITQSPKYLFRKEGQNVTLSCEQNLNHDAMYWYRQDPGQGLRLIYYSQIVNDFQKGDIAEGYSVSREKKESFPLTVTSAQKNPTAFYLCASTDSGYTFGSGTRLTVV.